Presented here are 14 T cell receptor beta chains from one specimen sequenced in a study of graft-versus-host responses after intestinal transplantation. Their antigens remain unidentified. The assay was immunoSEQ multiplex PCR, and TCRdb's table has in-frame clones only and misses some. The sample consists of roughly 77,000 clones, around 92% of them appearing once. Specimen: unstimulated CD8+ T cells sorted from spleen or lymph node cells, collected before intestinal transplant. The receptor set was obtained from a human donor who received an intestinal transplant.

The chain couples TRBV2 to TRBJ1-3; 7 bases are a match to TRBD1. CDR1 and CDR2 (germline): SNHLY, FYNNEI. The CDR3 sequence is 15 residues long. The ends lost 4 bases at V and 0 bases at J; junction bases unmatched: 3. The CDR3 loop is CASSGGGSSGNTIYF. The CDR3 nucleotides are TGTGCCAGCAGTGGAGGGGGCAGCTCTGGAAACACCATATATTTT.

This clone was found once. Other DNA variants within this sample encode the same CDR3. The gene calls are TRBV6-6 and TRBJ1-4; D gene uncertain. CDR3 length: 13 residues. CDR1 MNHNY and CDR2 SVGAGI come from the germline V gene (reference sequence). The V end was cut by 11 bases, the J end by 6 bases, with 16 bases between. The DNA for the CDR3 is TGTGCCGGGAATCGGGAGTGGGATGAAAAACTGTTTTTT. Its translation: CAGNREWDEKLFF.

The V and J genes are TRBV6-5 and TRBJ1-4, with 9 bases lining up with TRBD1. Germline lookup yields CDR1 MNHEY and CDR2 SVGAGI. CDR3 size: 14 residues. V was clipped by 4 bases and J by 7 bases; unmatched bases: 4. The CDR3 bases are TGTGCCAGCAGTTCGACAGGGGGGAGTGAAAAACTGTTTTTT. It codes for CASSSTGGSEKLFF.

The chain uses TRBV4-1 and TRBJ2-1; 13 bases align to TRBD2. After removal of 4 bases from V and 0 bases from J, the junction contained 9 bases not matched to a gene. CDR1 MGHRA and CDR2 YSYEKL come from the germline V gene. The CDR3 is 19 amino acids. The CDR3, as DNA: TGCGCCAGCAGCCGGCCCGGGACTAGCGGGAAAAGCTCCTACAATGAGCAGTTCTTC. Encoded protein: CASSRPGTSGKSSYNEQFF.

V gene TRBV4-1 combines with J gene TRBJ2-2, with a weak D call TRBD1 (6 bases). V lost 4 bases to trimming and J lost 6 bases, with 18 bases between them. From germline, CDR1 is MGHRA and CDR2 YSYEKL. This CDR3 region has 16 residues. For the CDR3, the DNA is TGCGCCAGCAGCCCTGGGACAAACCACCCCCCCGGGGAGCTGTTTTTT. This codes for CASSPGTNHPPGELFF.

The chain recombines TRBV9 with TRBJ1-1; D perhaps matches TRBD1 (5 bases). From germline, CDR1 is SGDLS and CDR2 YYNGEE. The CDR3 is made up of 13 amino acids. V was clipped by 3 bases and J by 11 bases, with 17 bases between them. The CDR3 here is CASSAGQGLNAFF. CDR3 nucleotides: TGTGCCAGCAGCGCAGGGCAGGGTTTAAATGCTTTCTTT.

J is TRBJ2-3 and V is TRBV9; 12 nucleotides align to TRBD2. This CDR3 has 15 amino acids. In germline, CDR1 is SGDLS, CDR2 YYNGEE. V trimming: 5 bases; J trimming: 4 bases; junction bases outside the gene matches: 5. CDR3 protein: CASRKLAGGPDTQYF. The CDR3 nucleotides read TGTGCCAGCAGGAAGCTAGCGGGGGGGCCAGATACGCAGTATTTT.

The chain couples TRBV5-1 to TRBJ2-3; the match to TRBD2 covers 7 bases. V was clipped by 4 bases and J by 4 bases; unmatched bases: 12. There are 16 residues in the CDR3. Germline assignment: CDR1 SGHRS and CDR2 YFSETQ. The CDR3 here is CASSPWGGAPPDTQYF. Here the CDR3 DNA reads TGCGCCAGCAGCCCTTGGGGGGGAGCCCCCCCAGATACGCAGTATTTT.

The rearrangement joins TRBV27 to TRBJ2-3, with no clear D. V gave up 2 bases and J gave up 3 bases, with 15 bases separating them. CDR1 is MNHEY and CDR2 is SMNVEV in the germline V gene (reference sequence). The CDR3 extends over 16 amino acids. The CDR3 region is CASSLQREWFTDTQYF. CDR3 in DNA: TGTGCCAGCAGTTTACAACGTGAGTGGTTTACAGATACGCAGTATTTT.

The rearrangement uses TRBV10-2 and TRBJ2-7; the D is unclear. The CDR3 length is 21 residues. V was trimmed by 0 bases and J by 6 bases, leaving 33 bases between them. Germline V gene data show CDR1 as WSHSY and CDR2 as SAAADI. The CDR3 coding sequence is TGCGCCAGCAGTGAGTCTTGGCGGCCACCCAGCGCCCCCGGCTACCTACGCGAGCAGTACTTC. This encodes CASSESWRPPSAPGYLREQYF.

The gene calls are TRBV4-1 and TRBJ1-2, with 7 bases lining up with TRBD1. The CDR3 covers 13 residues. Germline assignment: CDR1 MGHRA and CDR2 YSYEKL. Unmatched junction bases numbered 1, after V lost 0 bases and J lost 6 bases. CDR3 sequence: CASSQDTGDGYTF. CDR3 coding DNA: TGCGCCAGCAGCCAAGATACAGGGGATGGCTACACCTTC.

The gene calls are TRBV21-1 and TRBJ1-2; TRBD1, as called in the table, went unchecked against the DNA. TRBV21-1 is given as a pseudogene. The CDR3 is made up of 18 amino acids. The CDR3 loop reads CASSKLGDRGSTYYGYTF. DNA of the CDR3: TGTGCCAGCAGCAAGCTCGGGGACAGGGGGTCCACTTACTATGGCTACACCTTC.

In its sample, this clone was seen once. The chain has TRBV2 and TRBJ1-2; 9 bases fit TRBD1. CDR3 size: 13 residues. J lost 8 bases, V lost 8 bases, and 9 bases had no gene match. The germline V gene has CDR1 SNHLY and CDR2 FYNNEI. The CDR3 loop reads CASSAGTGKGYTF. The CDR3 nucleotides are TGTGCCAGCTCCGCCGGGACAGGGAAGGGCTACACCTTC.

The V call is TRBV11-2, the J call TRBJ2-5; D uncertain. The germline CDR1 and CDR2 sequences are SGHAT and FQNNGV. V was pared by 0 bases and J by 5 bases, with 4 bases between. CDR3 length: 12 amino acids. Written as DNA, the CDR3 is TGTGCCAGCAGCTTAGACGTTGAGACCCAGTACTTC. This encodes CASSLDVETQYF.